This T cell receptor beta chain was recorded in a study of identifying expanded T cells in peripheral blood. CDR1 MNHNS and CDR2 SASEGT come from the germline V gene. The CDR3 is 13 amino acids. V was pared by 6 bases and J by 2 bases, with 8 bases between. No infections or other immune events were documented during collection. Regarding the study as a whole: Across healthy donors, higher total template counts meant significantly greater approximately two-week count variance. About 1.2 clones differed between technical replicates, versus approximately 17 and 20 over time.

The method was immunoSEQ multiplex PCR; TCRdb's version includes in-frame clones alone and lacks a portion of them. Among some 100,000 clones listed, around nine tenths were seen once. This clone appeared a few times. What it recognizes is unknown. The specimen was blood. The origin of this receptor is a person aged 18 to 70 in good health. The chain recombines TRBV6-1 with TRBJ1-5; the D gene is possibly TRBD1 (5 bases). CDR3 nucleotide sequence: TGTGCCAGCAGGGGGACCGGCAATCAGCCCCAGCATTTT. Its translation: CASRGTGNQPQHF.